What follows are 26 T cell receptor beta chains derived from one specimen sequenced in a study of T cell changes during pregnancy in multiple sclerosis. Method: immunoSEQ multiplex PCR; TCRdb's copy keeps in-frame clones and lacks some. The sample holds more than 80,000 clones, under 95% seen once. This specimen consisted of peripheral blood, obtained after pregnancy. Every receptor here comes from a female donor with multiple sclerosis, enrolled in a pregnancy study.

The CDR3 here is CAWSPQGMDGYTF. The CDR3 DNA reads as TGTGCCTGGAGCCCACAGGGTATGGATGGCTACACCTTC. The chain recombines TRBV30 with TRBJ1-2, with a weak D call TRBD1 (6 bases). CDR1 GTSNPN and CDR2 SVGIG come from the germline V gene (reference sequence). The CDR3 is 13 amino acids. V gave up 3 bases and J gave up 6 bases, with 14 bases separating them.

This rearrangement joins TRBV2 to TRBJ2-7; no reliable D call. The V gene lost 2 bases and the J gene lost 7 bases, with 9 bases spanning the gap. The CDR3 loop spans 12 amino acids. Germline V lookup: CDR1 SNHLY, CDR2 FYNNEI. In DNA, the CDR3 is TGTGCCAGCAGTGAACTGCCAGTTGAGCAGTACTTC. Residues: CASSELPVEQYF.

The chain couples TRBV6-1 to TRBJ2-7; the match to TRBD2 covers 10 bases. CDR1 MNHNS and CDR2 SASEGT come from the germline V gene. Losses at the gene ends were 3 bases for V and 12 bases for J; bases not matched to a gene: 8. The CDR3 totals 13 residues. The CDR3 here is CASSEYLAGVGYF. The CDR3 coding sequence is TGTGCCAGCAGTGAGTACCTAGCGGGAGTGGGGTACTTC.

The V gene is TRBV4-2, the J gene TRBJ1-4; D is unclear. Germline CDR1 is LGHNA and CDR2 is YNFKEQ. This CDR3 comprises 15 residues. Trimming took 0 bases from V and 4 from J, leaving 9 bases between them. CDR3 in amino acids: CASSQDLSLNEKLFF. CDR3 DNA: TGTGCCAGCAGCCAAGATTTGAGTCTTAATGAAAAACTGTTTTTT.

The chain links TRBV28 to TRBJ1-5; D remains ambiguous. The CDR3 is 14 residues long. Germline CDR1 MDHEN, CDR2 SYDVKM. V lost 3 bases and J 2 bases, leaving 8 bases between the germline ends. The CDR3 nucleotides read TGTGCCAGCAGTTTTCGTGGCCGCAATCAGCCCCAGCATTTT. Translated, it gives CASSFRGRNQPQHF.

This sequence joins TRBV10-3 and TRBJ1-1, with 10 bases identical to TRBD1. J gave up 10 bases and V 0 bases, and 5 bases lay outside the gene matches. CDR3 length: 14 amino acids. The V gene's germline CDR1 is ENHRY and CDR2 SYGVKD. CDR3 in amino acids: CAISESGQGLTAFF. Here the CDR3 DNA reads TGTGCCATCAGTGAGTCGGGACAGGGGTTGACAGCTTTCTTT.

This clone was found once. CDR3 DNA: TGCGCCAGCAGCTTTAGTACAGATACGCAGTATTTT. Amino acids: CASSFSTDTQYF. The rearrangement links TRBV5-1 to TRBJ2-3; unclear D gene. Germline CDR1 SGHRS, CDR2 YFSETQ. V was cut by 2 bases and J by 3 bases, with 4 bases left in between. The CDR3 has 12 amino acids.

The chain has TRBV6-1 and TRBJ1-3; D possibly corresponds to TRBD1 (5 bases). The germline V and J ends were trimmed by 6 bases and 4 bases, with 13 bases remaining between them. The CDR3 contains 14 residues. Germline V gene data show CDR1 as MNHNS and CDR2 as SASEGT. The CDR3 DNA is TGTGCCAGCAGATGGGGGGAGCAAGGAAACACCATATATTTT. Translated: CASRWGEQGNTIYF.

This chain connects TRBV4-1 to TRBJ1-4; 7 bases line up with TRBD1. The CDR3 length is 14 residues. CDR1 and CDR2 (germline): MGHRA, YSYEKL. Trimming took 5 bases from V and 0 from J; bases not matched to a gene: 0. In nucleotides, the CDR3 is TGCGCCAGCAGCGGGACAGCAACTAATGAAAAACTGTTTTTT. Its translation is CASSGTATNEKLFF.

This rearrangement joins TRBV15 to TRBJ1-4; no reliable D call. Trimming took 9 bases from V and 7 from J, leaving 18 bases between them. CDR1 is LNHNV, CDR2 YYDKDF, per germline (reference sequence). The CDR3 loop spans 14 amino acids. CDR3 nucleotide sequence: TGTGCCACGAGTAATCATATCCGGGGTGAAAAACTGTTTTTT. It translates to CATSNHIRGEKLFF.

The V gene is TRBV7-2, the J gene TRBJ1-6; no definite D call. The CDR3 spans 16 residues. V was clipped by 3 bases and J by 9 bases, with 18 bases between them. Germline V gene lookup returns CDR1 SGHTA and CDR2 FQGNSA. CDR3 amino acids: CASSLGGPPLGSPLHF. In nucleotides, the CDR3 is TGTGCCAGCAGCTTGGGAGGGCCCCCCTTAGGTTCACCCCTCCACTTT.

The chain combines TRBV14 with TRBJ2-7, with D unclear. Trimming took 6 bases from V and 1 from J, leaving 10 bases between them. Germline V gene sequence: CDR1 SGHDN, CDR2 FVKESK. The CDR3 runs to 13 residues. CDR3: CASSLRRSYEQYF. The CDR3 DNA sequence: TGTGCCAGCAGTCTCCGCCGGTCCTACGAGCAGTACTTC.

The V gene is TRBV5-1, the J gene TRBJ1-2, with 9 bases identical to TRBD1. Germline assignment: CDR1 SGHRS and CDR2 YFSETQ. This CDR3 is built from 16 residues. V shed 2 bases and J 6 bases; nucleotides not matched to a gene: 11. The CDR3 protein is CASSLGTGRSWDGYTF. The DNA for the CDR3 is TGCGCCAGCAGCTTAGGGACAGGGAGGAGTTGGGATGGCTACACCTTC.

The J gene is TRBJ2-5, the V gene TRBV27; no clear D gene. The CDR3 runs 13 residues. Trimming stripped 6 bases from V and 4 bases from J, with 12 bases between. The germline V gene has CDR1 MNHEY and CDR2 SMNVEV (reference sequence). The CDR3 nucleotides are TGTGCCAGCAGCTCCCGGAGAATAGAGACCCAGTACTTC. It encodes CASSSRRIETQYF.

The CDR3 region is CASRGRLSSTDTQYF. The CDR3 DNA reads TGTGCCAGTAGGGGCCGCCTCTCAAGCACAGATACGCAGTATTTT. The rearrangement uses TRBV19 and TRBJ2-3; the D is unclear. This CDR3 has 15 amino acids. The V gene's germline CDR1 is LNHDA and CDR2 SQIVND (reference sequence). Trimming cost V 6 bases and J 0 bases, with 13 bases left between them.

CDR3: CASSPGQIMNTEAFF. Here the CDR3 DNA reads TGCGCCAGCAGCCCCGGACAGATCATGAACACTGAAGCTTTCTTT. The chain carries TRBV5-1 and TRBJ1-1, with a tentative D call TRBD1 (6 bases). V was clipped by 4 bases and J by 0 bases, with 13 bases between them. The CDR3 is made up of 15 amino acids. Germline V gene sequence: CDR1 SGHRS, CDR2 YFSETQ.

V is TRBV10-1 and J is TRBJ2-1, with TRBD1 as a possible D gene (5 bases). Germline CDR1 and CDR2: WNHNN and SYGVQD (reference sequence). The length of the CDR3 is 14 residues. Trimming stripped 8 bases from V and 0 bases from J, with 11 bases between. CDR3 loop: CASGASSSYNEQFF. CDR3 bases: TGCGCCAGCGGGGCGAGTAGCTCCTACAATGAGCAGTTCTTC.

The V gene is TRBV10-3, the J gene TRBJ2-7, with 7 nucleotides matching TRBD1. CDR3 length: 13 residues. V shed 6 bases and J 4 bases; nucleotides not matched to a gene: 6. Germline V gives CDR1 ENHRY, CDR2 SYGVKD. The CDR3 loop is CAISTGTAYEQYF. The CDR3 DNA is TGTGCCATCAGCACCGGGACAGCTTACGAGCAGTACTTC.

The chain employs TRBV19 and TRBJ2-1; TRBD1 matches at 7 bases. From germline, CDR1 is LNHDA and CDR2 SQIVND (reference sequence). This CDR3 has 13 residues. The V and J ends lost 4 bases and 7 bases, in that order; junction bases with no gene match: 4. The CDR3 nucleotides are TGTGCCAGTAGTACGGGACAGATGAATGAGCAGTTCTTC. As protein: CASSTGQMNEQFF. Full variable domain (rest looked up from reference TRBV19 and TRBJ2-1): DGGITQSPKYLFRKEGQNVTLSCEQNLNHDAMYWYRQDPGQGLRLIYYSQIVNDFQKGDIAEGYSVSREKKESFPLTVTSAQKNPTAFYLCASSTGQMNEQFFGPGTRLTVL.

The rearrangement links TRBV6-5 to TRBJ1-4; 7 bases fit TRBD1. The ends lost 7 bases at V and 0 bases at J; junction bases unmatched: 5. The CDR3 loop spans 15 amino acids. CDR1 is MNHEY and CDR2 is SVGAGI in the germline V gene. The CDR3 nucleotides read TGTGCCAGCACCAGGGACAGTGCAACTAATGAAAAACTGTTTTTT. Encoded protein: CASTRDSATNEKLFF.

This clone was seen more than once but under ten times. This chain connects TRBV30 to TRBJ1-1; 7 bases align to TRBD1. The CDR3 has 15 residues. The germline CDR1 and CDR2 sequences are GTSNPN and SVGIG (reference sequence). J was trimmed by 1 base and V by 3 bases; bases with no gene match: 8. The CDR3 loop reads CAWRDRIKGNTEAFF. Written as DNA, the CDR3 is TGTGCCTGGAGGGACAGGATTAAGGGGAACACTGAAGCTTTCTTT.

V usage is TRBV18 and J usage is TRBJ2-1, with 7 nucleotides matching TRBD2. CDR1 KGHSH and CDR2 LQKENI come from the germline V gene. Trimming at V came to 0 bases and at J to 11 bases, leaving 1 base not matched to a gene. The CDR3 extends over 12 amino acids. CDR3: CASSPPGGKQFF. Written as DNA, the CDR3 is TGTGCCAGCTCACCACCGGGAGGGAAGCAGTTCTTC.

This chain uses TRBV5-1 with TRBJ1-1, with 7 bases aligning to TRBD1. Germline trimming cut 3 bases from V and 3 bases from J; bases unmatched to any gene: 5. This CDR3 has 14 amino acids. The V gene's germline CDR1 is SGHRS and CDR2 YFSETQ. Written as DNA, the CDR3 is TGCGCCAGCAGCTCGCAGGGGGTGGACACTGAAGCTTTCTTT. It specifies CASSSQGVDTEAFF.

This chain uses TRBV7-9 with TRBJ2-3; D is unclear. The CDR3 sequence is 15 residues long. The germline V gene encodes CDR1 SEHNR and CDR2 FQNEAQ (reference sequence). Trimming removed 0 bases at V and 0 bases at J, with 7 bases between. The CDR3 nucleotides are TGTGCCAGCAGCTTAGCGGTTACTAGCACAGATACGCAGTATTTT. It yields the protein CASSLAVTSTDTQYF.

The gene calls are TRBV18 and TRBJ2-1; 12 nucleotides align to TRBD2. The germline CDR1 and CDR2 sequences are KGHSH and LQKENI. This CDR3 is built from 17 residues. The V segment lost 3 bases and the J segment 9 bases; nucleotides outside the gene matches: 12. CDR3 loop: CASSPSLAGGPSSEQFF. The CDR3 nucleotides are TGTGCCAGCTCACCCTCTCTAGCGGGAGGGCCCAGCAGTGAGCAGTTCTTC.

The chain has TRBV5-1 and TRBJ2-3; possibly TRBD2 for D (5 bases). The CDR3 runs to 14 residues. Looked up from germline, CDR1 is SGHRS and CDR2 is YFSETQ. The germline V and J ends were trimmed by 4 bases and 0 bases, with 9 bases remaining between them. CDR3 nucleotides: TGCGCCAGCAGCCCCCCGGGGAGCACAGATACGCAGTATTTT. The encoded protein is CASSPPGSTDTQYF.